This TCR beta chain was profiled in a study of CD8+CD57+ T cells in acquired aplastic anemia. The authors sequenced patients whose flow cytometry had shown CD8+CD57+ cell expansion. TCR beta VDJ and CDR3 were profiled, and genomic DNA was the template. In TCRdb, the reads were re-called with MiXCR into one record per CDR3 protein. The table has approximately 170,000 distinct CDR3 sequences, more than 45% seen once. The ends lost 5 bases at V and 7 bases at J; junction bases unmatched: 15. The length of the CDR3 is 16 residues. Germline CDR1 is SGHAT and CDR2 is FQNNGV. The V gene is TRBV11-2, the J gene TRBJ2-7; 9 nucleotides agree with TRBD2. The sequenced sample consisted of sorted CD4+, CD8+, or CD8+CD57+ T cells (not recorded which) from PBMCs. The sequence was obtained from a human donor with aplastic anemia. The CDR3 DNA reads TGTGCCAGCAGCGTCCTGTGGCCTAGCGGGGTAGGAGAGCAGTACTTC. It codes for CASSVLWPSGVGEQYF.